This T cell receptor beta chain comes out of a study of vaccination and CD4 T cells after COVID-19. Overall study results and limits: Median SARS-CoV-2-reactive clonotype numbers went from 21 to 38; this increase was not significant. A median of 86.3% of reactive clones, in convalescent patients, became evident only post-vaccination.

This sample's treatment: roughly 11-day PBMC culture with coronavirus spike peptide pools or control peptides (ViraFEST assay). Culture of under 2.5 million PBMCs per well took place with roughly 9.6 IU/ml IL-2 and 9 to 10 ug/ml peptide pools. CDR1 and CDR2 from the germline V gene are LNHNV and YYDKDF (reference sequence). V was trimmed by 0 bases and J by 3 bases, leaving 15 bases between them. The CDR3 has 16 amino acids. Cultured CD4+ T-cell DNA underwent Oncomine TCR Beta short-read sequencing. In this case, cultured CD4+ T cells provided the extracted genomic DNA. Each CDR3 protein is one row after TCRdb ran MiXCR on the PCR reads. This sample has about 5,200 distinct CDR3 sequences, with around 30% found just once. This clonotype qualifies as medium-sized. What it binds is unknown.

The sample consisted of CD4+ T cells from blood, cultured in vitro, taken after SARS-CoV-2 vaccination. This sequence originates from a human donor who had recovered from COVID-19. V usage is TRBV15 and J usage is TRBJ2-7; D remains ambiguous. The CDR3 coding sequence is TGTGCCACCAGCAGAGATCTGCCGGGTCTTGGCTACGAGCAGTACTTC. It encodes CATSRDLPGLGYEQYF.